These 18 T cell receptor beta chains were sequenced from one sample in a study of cytomegalovirus exposure and HLA in healthy donors. Researchers ran the PCR with 60 Vbeta and 13 Jbeta primers. The table came from immunoSEQ multiplex PCR; TCRdb's copy has only in-frame clones and leaves some out. The sample has more than 40,000 clones. Sequencing used PBMCs. Every receptor here comes from a man between 40 and 49 years old in good health and CMV-seropositive.

This rearrangement joins TRBV28 to TRBJ1-1; 7 nucleotides match TRBD1. Germline V gives CDR1 MDHEN, CDR2 SYDVKM. V lost 7 bases, J lost 5 bases, and 16 bases stayed unmatched. The length of the CDR3 is 16 residues. CDR3 loop: CASNRAGGVVETEAFF. CDR3 DNA: TGTGCCAGCAATAGGGCAGGGGGAGTCGTTGAAACTGAAGCTTTCTTT.

The CDR3 region is CASSVDRGLRELFF. CDR3 nucleotide sequence: TGTGCCAGCAGCGTAGACAGGGGCCTGAGGGAGCTGTTTTTT. The gene calls are TRBV9 and TRBJ2-2; 7 nucleotides align to TRBD1. With V trimmed by 0 bases and J by 9 bases, 5 bases remained unmatched. Germline assignment: CDR1 SGDLS and CDR2 YYNGEE. The CDR3 extends over 14 amino acids.

CDR3 bases: TGCGCCAGCAGCTTGGTAGGCGGCTCTGGAAACACCATATATTTT. Amino acids: CASSLVGGSGNTIYF. The chain combines TRBV5-1 with TRBJ1-3; unclear D gene. The CDR3 length is 15 residues. Germline CDR1 SGHRS, CDR2 YFSETQ. The ends were cut back, 0 bases at V and 0 bases at J, with 7 bases in the middle.

The chain uses TRBV19 and TRBJ1-5; 7 nucleotides match TRBD1. J lost 0 bases, V lost 5 bases, and 10 bases had no gene match. CDR3 length: 17 amino acids. The germline CDR1 and CDR2 sequences are LNHDA and SQIVND (reference sequence). The CDR3 protein is CASSEAGQAASNQPQHF. CDR3 coding DNA: TGTGCCAGTAGTGAGGCCGGACAGGCAGCTAGCAATCAGCCCCAGCATTTT.

The chain couples TRBV4-2 to TRBJ2-7; tentative D call: TRBD1 (6 bases). The CDR3 runs 15 residues. The germline V gene has CDR1 LGHNA and CDR2 YNFKEQ. V was clipped by 0 bases and J by 5 bases, with 14 bases between them. The CDR3 nucleotides are TGTGCCAGCAGCCAAGATGGCTTAGCAGGGGACGAGCAGTACTTC. It is translated as CASSQDGLAGDEQYF.

This chain joins TRBV7-6 and TRBJ2-1, with D possibly matching TRBD1 (6 bases). Germline V CDR1 and CDR2: SGHVS, FNYEAQ. Trimming stripped 5 bases from V and 2 bases from J, with 16 bases between. The CDR3 is made up of 16 amino acids. CDR3 sequence reads: CASSVLSGHAYNEQFF. CDR3 DNA sequence: TGTGCCAGCAGCGTCCTCTCGGGACATGCCTACAATGAGCAGTTCTTC.

As to this clone: One end of the junction is discordant with germline, which a read error may explain. V is TRBV4-1 and J is TRBJ1-5; no reliable D call. Germline CDR1 reads MGHRA; CDR2 reads YSYEKL. The CDR3 consists of 13 residues. The CDR3 DNA follows: TGCGCCAGCGGCCAGGAGGGTAATCAGCCCCAGCATTTT. Encoded protein: CASGQEGNQPQHF.

The V gene is TRBV18, the J gene TRBJ2-7, with 9 bases aligning to TRBD2. J gave up 5 bases and V 6 bases, and 14 bases lay outside the gene matches. The CDR3 is 16 residues long. The germline V gene has CDR1 KGHSH and CDR2 LQKENI. The CDR3 nucleotides are TGTGCCAGCTCTCCGGGCGTGGCGGGAGGGCCCCACGAGCAGTACTTC. It yields the protein CASSPGVAGGPHEQYF.

V usage is TRBV5-4 and J usage is TRBJ2-7, with TRBD1 matching 9 bases. The CDR3 has 15 amino acids. With V trimmed by 4 bases and J by 2 bases, 7 bases remained unmatched. CDR1 SGHNT and CDR2 YYREEE come from the germline V gene (reference sequence). Written as DNA, the CDR3 is TGTGCCAGCAGCCCCCGGGACAGGGCCGCCTACGAGCAGTACTTC. It encodes CASSPRDRAAYEQYF.

V and J are TRBV7-3 and TRBJ2-7; D might be TRBD2 (6 bases). Trimming cost V 4 bases and J 7 bases, with 14 bases left between them. The germline CDR1 and CDR2 sequences are SGHTA and FQGTGA. This CDR3 contains 13 residues. CDR3 residues: CASSSLGGTEQYF. In nucleotides, the CDR3 is TGTGCCAGCAGCTCGTTAGGTGGGACTGAGCAGTACTTC.

This chain uses TRBV27 with TRBJ2-3, with 7 bases lining up with TRBD1. With 2 bases clipped from V and 2 bases from J, the junction kept 4 bases outside the gene matches. The CDR3 has 15 amino acids. In germline, CDR1 is MNHEY, CDR2 SMNVEV (reference sequence). CDR3 sequence: CASSLRGQPTDTQYF. DNA for the CDR3: TGTGCCAGCAGTTTACGGGGACAGCCCACAGATACGCAGTATTTT.

The V gene is TRBV28, the J gene TRBJ2-7, with D hard to call. This CDR3 is built from 15 residues. V was trimmed by 3 bases and J by 0 bases, leaving 12 bases between them. The germline V gene encodes CDR1 MDHEN and CDR2 SYDVKM. The CDR3 region has the DNA TGTGCCAGCAGTTTGAGGCTCGGCTCCTCCTACGAGCAGTACTTC. It is translated as CASSLRLGSSYEQYF.

The rearrangement links TRBV29-1 to TRBJ2-7; 10 positions match TRBD1. The CDR3 contains 14 residues. With V trimmed by 4 bases and J by 3 bases, 6 bases remained unmatched. Germline V lookup: CDR1 SQVTM, CDR2 ANQGSEA. The CDR3 is CSVGTGTGVYEQYF. As DNA, the CDR3 is TGCAGCGTTGGAACCGGGACAGGGGTCTACGAGCAGTACTTC.

The V call is TRBV27, the J call TRBJ1-4, with D possibly matching TRBD1 (6 bases). Trimming stripped 7 bases from V and 4 bases from J, with 13 bases between. The germline V gene has CDR1 MNHEY and CDR2 SMNVEV (reference sequence). This CDR3 is built from 14 residues. CDR3 DNA: TGTGCCAGCATGAGCGGGGGCCTTAATGAAAAACTGTTTTTT. Amino acid sequence: CASMSGGLNEKLFF.

The V gene is TRBV11-3, the J gene TRBJ2-1; 12 bases align to TRBD2. The CDR3 runs to 16 residues. With V trimmed by 2 bases and J by 6 bases, 5 bases remained unmatched. CDR1 SGHNT and CDR2 YENEEA come from the germline V gene. The DNA for the CDR3 is TGTGCCAGCAGCTTACGCGGACTAGCGGGAACCAATGAGCAGTTCTTC. Its protein is CASSLRGLAGTNEQFF.

This chain uses TRBV7-2 with TRBJ2-2; 12 bases agree with TRBD2. This CDR3 contains 19 residues. Germline-derived CDR1 and CDR2 are SGHTA and FQGNSA. Trimming took 2 bases from V and 1 from J; bases not matched to a gene: 8. CDR3 sequence reads: CASSLPSGGAGWNTGELFF. The CDR3 DNA follows: TGTGCCAGCAGCTTACCTAGCGGGGGGGCCGGGTGGAACACCGGGGAGCTGTTTTTT.

The V call is TRBV2, the J call TRBJ1-4, with TRBD1 identical over 12 bases. Germline values: CDR1 SNHLY, CDR2 FYNNEI. V lost 6 bases, J lost 5 bases, and 1 base stayed unmatched. The CDR3 sequence is 14 residues long. DNA for the CDR3: TGTGCCAGCAGGGGGACAGGGGGCAATGAAAAACTGTTTTTT. Its translation: CASRGTGGNEKLFF. The variable domain in full, with the rest retrieved from reference TRBV2 and TRBJ1-4, is EPEVTQTPSHQVTQMGQEVILRCVPISNHLYFYWYRQILGQKVEFLVSFYNNEISEKSEIFDDQFSVERPDGSNFTLKIRSTKLEDSAMYFCASRGTGGNEKLFFGSGTQLSVL.

The CDR3 coding sequence is TGTGCCAGCAGAGGGGACAGGGGGGTTACCGGGGAGCTGTTTTTT. This encodes CASRGDRGVTGELFF. J is TRBJ2-2 and V is TRBV6-1; 11 nucleotides line up with TRBD1. This CDR3 spans 15 amino acids. With V trimmed by 6 bases and J by 5 bases, 5 bases remained unmatched. Germline CDR1 and CDR2: MNHNS and SASEGT.